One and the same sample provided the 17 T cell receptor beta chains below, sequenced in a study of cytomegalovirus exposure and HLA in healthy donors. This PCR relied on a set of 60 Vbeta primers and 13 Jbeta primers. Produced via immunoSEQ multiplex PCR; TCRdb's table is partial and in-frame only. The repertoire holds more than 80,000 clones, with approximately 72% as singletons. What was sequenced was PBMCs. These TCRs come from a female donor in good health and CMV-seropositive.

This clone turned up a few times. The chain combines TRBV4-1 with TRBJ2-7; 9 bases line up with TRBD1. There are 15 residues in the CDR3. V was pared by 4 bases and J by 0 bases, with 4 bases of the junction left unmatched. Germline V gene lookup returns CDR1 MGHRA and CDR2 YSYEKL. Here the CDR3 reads CASSRTGANSYEQYF. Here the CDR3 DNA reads TGCGCCAGCAGCCGGACAGGGGCGAACTCCTACGAGCAGTACTTC.

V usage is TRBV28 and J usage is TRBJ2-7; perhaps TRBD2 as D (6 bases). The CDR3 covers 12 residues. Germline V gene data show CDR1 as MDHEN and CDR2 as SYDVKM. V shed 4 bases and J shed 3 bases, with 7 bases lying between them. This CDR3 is CASSSEGYEQYF. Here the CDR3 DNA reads TGTGCCAGCAGTTCGGAGGGCTACGAGCAGTACTTC.

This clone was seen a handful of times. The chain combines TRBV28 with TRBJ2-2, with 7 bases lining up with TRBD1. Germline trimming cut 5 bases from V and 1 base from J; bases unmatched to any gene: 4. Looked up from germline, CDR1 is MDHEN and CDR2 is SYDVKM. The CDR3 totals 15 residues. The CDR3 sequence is CASSLYRGNTGELFF. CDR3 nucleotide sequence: TGTGCCAGCAGTCTTTACAGGGGGAACACCGGGGAGCTGTTTTTT.

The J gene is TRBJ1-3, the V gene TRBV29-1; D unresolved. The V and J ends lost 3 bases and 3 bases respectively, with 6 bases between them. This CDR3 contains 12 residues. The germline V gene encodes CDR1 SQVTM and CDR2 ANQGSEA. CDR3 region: CSVDGSGNTIYF. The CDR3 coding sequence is TGCAGCGTTGACGGGAGTGGAAACACCATATATTTT. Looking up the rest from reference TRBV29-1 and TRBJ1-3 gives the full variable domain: SAVISQKPSRDICQRGTSLTIQCQVDSQVTMMFWYRQQPGQSLTLIATANQGSEATYESGFVIDKFPISRPNLTFSTLTVSNMSPEDSSIYLCSVDGSGNTIYFGEGSWLTVV.

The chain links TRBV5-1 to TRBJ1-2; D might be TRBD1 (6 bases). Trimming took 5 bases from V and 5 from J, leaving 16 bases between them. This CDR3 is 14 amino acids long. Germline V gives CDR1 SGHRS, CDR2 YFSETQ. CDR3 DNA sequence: TGCGCCAGCAGTGATTCGGGGGGCGGATATGGCTACACCTTC. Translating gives CASSDSGGGYGYTF.

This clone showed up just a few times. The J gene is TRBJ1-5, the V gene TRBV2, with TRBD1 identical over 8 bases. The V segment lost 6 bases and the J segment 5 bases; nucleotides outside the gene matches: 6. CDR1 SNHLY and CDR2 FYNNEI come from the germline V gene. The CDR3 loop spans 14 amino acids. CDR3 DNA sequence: TGTGCCAGCAGCCAGACAGGGGTTGATCAGCCCCAGCATTTT. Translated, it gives CASSQTGVDQPQHF.

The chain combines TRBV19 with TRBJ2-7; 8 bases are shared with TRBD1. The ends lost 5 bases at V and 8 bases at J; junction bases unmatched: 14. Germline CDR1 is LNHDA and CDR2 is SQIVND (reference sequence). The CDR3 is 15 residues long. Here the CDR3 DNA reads TGTGCCAGTAGTGCAGCAGGGGGCCACCTCCGAAAGCAGTACTTC. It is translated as CASSAAGGHLRKQYF.

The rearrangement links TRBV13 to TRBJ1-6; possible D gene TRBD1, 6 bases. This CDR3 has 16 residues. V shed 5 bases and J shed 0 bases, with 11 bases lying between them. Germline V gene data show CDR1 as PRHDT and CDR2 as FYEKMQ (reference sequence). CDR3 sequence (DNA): TGTGCCAGCAGCCACGGACAGAGCTCCTATAATTCACCCCTCCACTTT. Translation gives CASSHGQSSYNSPLHF.

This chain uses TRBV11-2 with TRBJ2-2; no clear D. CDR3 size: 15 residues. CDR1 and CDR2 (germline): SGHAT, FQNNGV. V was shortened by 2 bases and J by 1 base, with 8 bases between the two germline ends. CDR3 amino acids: CASSLTVLNTGELFF. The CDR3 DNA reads TGTGCCAGCAGCTTAACTGTCCTGAACACCGGGGAGCTGTTTTTT. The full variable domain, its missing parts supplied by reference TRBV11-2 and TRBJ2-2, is EAGVAQSPRYKIIEKRQSVAFWCNPISGHATLYWYQQILGQGPKLLIQFQNNGVVDDSQLPKDRFSAERLKGVDSTLKIQPAKLEDSAVYLCASSLTVLNTGELFFGEGSRLTVL.

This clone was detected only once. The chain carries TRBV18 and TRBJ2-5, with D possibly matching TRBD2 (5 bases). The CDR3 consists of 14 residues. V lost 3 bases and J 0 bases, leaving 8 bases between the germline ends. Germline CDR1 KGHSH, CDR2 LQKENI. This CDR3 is CASSPLTNQETQYF. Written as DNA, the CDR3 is TGTGCCAGCTCACCCTTGACTAACCAAGAGACCCAGTACTTC.

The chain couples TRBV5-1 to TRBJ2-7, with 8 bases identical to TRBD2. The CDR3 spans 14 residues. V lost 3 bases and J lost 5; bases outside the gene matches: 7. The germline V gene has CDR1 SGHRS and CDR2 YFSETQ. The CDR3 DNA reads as TGCGCCAGCAGCTGGACTAGCTGGGTCAACGAGCAGTACTTC. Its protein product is CASSWTSWVNEQYF.

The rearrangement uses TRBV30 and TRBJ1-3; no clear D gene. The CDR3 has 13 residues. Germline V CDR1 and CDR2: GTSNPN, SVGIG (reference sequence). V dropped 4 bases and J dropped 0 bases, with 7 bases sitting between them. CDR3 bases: TGTGCCTGGACGAGGGACTCTGGAAACACCATATATTTT. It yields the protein CAWTRDSGNTIYF.

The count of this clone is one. In DNA, the CDR3 is TGCGCCAGCAGCCAGCCTCCCGGACTAGCGGAGACCTCCTACAATGAGCAGTTCTTC. Its translation is CASSQPPGLAETSYNEQFF. V gene TRBV4-1 combines with J gene TRBJ2-1; 10 bases agree with TRBD2. Germline V CDR1 and CDR2: MGHRA, YSYEKL. The CDR3 sequence is 19 residues long. With V trimmed by 3 bases and J by 0 bases, 11 bases remained unmatched.

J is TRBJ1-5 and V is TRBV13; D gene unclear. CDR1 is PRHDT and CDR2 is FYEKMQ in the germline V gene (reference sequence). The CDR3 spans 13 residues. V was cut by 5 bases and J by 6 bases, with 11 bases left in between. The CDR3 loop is CASSHGSGQPQHF. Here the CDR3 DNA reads TGTGCCAGCAGCCACGGGAGTGGTCAGCCCCAGCATTTT. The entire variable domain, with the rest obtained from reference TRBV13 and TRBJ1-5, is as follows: AAGVIQSPRHLIKEKRETATLKCYPIPRHDTVYWYQQGPGQDPQFLISFYEKMQSDKGSIPDRFSAQQFSDYHSELNMSSLELGDSALYFCASSHGSGQPQHFGDGTRLSIL.

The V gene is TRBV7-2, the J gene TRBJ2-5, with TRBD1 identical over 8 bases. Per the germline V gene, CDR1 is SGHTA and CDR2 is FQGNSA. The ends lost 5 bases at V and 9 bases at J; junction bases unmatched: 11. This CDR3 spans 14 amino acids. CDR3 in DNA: TGTGCCAGCAGCACAGAACAGGGGGAGATGGCCCAGTACTTC. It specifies CASSTEQGEMAQYF.

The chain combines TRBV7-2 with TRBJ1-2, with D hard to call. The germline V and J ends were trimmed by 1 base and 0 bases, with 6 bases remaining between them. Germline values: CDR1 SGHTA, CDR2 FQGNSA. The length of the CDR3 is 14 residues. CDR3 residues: CASSLGTSNYGYTF. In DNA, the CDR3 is TGTGCCAGCAGCTTAGGTACATCTAACTATGGCTACACCTTC.

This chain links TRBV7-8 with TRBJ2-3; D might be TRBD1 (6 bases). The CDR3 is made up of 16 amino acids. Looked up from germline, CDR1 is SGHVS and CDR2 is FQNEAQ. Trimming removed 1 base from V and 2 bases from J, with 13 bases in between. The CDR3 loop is CASSLGGGGNTDTQYF. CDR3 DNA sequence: TGTGCCAGCAGCTTAGGAGGGGGTGGAAACACAGATACGCAGTATTTT.